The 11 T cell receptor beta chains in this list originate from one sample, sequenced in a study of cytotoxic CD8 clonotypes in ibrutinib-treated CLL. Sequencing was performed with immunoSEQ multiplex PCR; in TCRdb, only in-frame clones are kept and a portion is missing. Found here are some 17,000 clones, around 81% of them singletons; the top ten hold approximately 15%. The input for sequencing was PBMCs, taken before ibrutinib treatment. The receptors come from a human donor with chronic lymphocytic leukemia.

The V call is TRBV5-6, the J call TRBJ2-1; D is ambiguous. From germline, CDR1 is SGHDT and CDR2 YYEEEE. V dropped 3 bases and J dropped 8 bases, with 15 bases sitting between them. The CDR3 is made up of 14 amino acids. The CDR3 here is CASSSERPGDEQFF. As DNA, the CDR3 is TGTGCCAGCAGCTCCGAGCGTCCCGGCGATGAGCAGTTCTTC. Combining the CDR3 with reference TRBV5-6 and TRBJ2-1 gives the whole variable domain DAGVTQSPTHLIKTRGQQVTLRCSPKSGHDTVSWYQQALGQGPQFIFQYYEEEERQRGNFPDRFSGHQFPNYSSELNVNALLLGDSALYLCASSSERPGDEQFFGPGTRLTVL.

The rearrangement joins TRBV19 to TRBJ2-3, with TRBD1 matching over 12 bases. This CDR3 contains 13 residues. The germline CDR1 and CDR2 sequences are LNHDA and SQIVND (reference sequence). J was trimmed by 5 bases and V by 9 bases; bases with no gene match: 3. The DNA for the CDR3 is TGTGCCAGCGGGACAGGGGGCCAAGATACGCAGTATTTT. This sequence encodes CASGTGGQDTQYF.

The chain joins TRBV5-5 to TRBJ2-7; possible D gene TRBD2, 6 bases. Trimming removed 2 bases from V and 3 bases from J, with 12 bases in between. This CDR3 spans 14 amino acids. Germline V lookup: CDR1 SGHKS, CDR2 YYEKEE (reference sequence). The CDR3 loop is CASSLYKDYYEQYF. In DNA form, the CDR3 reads TGTGCCAGCAGCTTATATAAGGACTACTACGAGCAGTACTTC.

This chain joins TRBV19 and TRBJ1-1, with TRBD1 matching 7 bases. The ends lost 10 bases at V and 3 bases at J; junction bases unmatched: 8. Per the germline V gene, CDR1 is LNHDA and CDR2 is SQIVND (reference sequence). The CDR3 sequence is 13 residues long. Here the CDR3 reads CATLTGTHTEAFF. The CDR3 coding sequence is TGTGCCACCCTGACAGGGACCCACACTGAAGCTTTCTTT. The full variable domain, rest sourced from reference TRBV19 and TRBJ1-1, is DGGITQSPKYLFRKEGQNVTLSCEQNLNHDAMYWYRQDPGQGLRLIYYSQIVNDFQKGDIAEGYSVSREKKESFPLTVTSAQKNPTAFYLCATLTGTHTEAFFGQGTRLTVV.

The CDR3 loop is CASSVDSPDTQYF. CDR3 coding DNA: TGTGCCAGCAGCGTAGACTCCCCAGATACGCAGTATTTT. This rearrangement joins TRBV9 to TRBJ2-3; D is undetermined. Trimming shortened V by 0 bases and J by 4 bases, and 6 bases separated the two germline ends. CDR3 length equals 13 residues. CDR1 is SGDLS and CDR2 is YYNGEE in the germline V gene. Based on the CDR3 plus reference TRBV9 and TRBJ2-3, the full variable domain is DSGVTQTPKHLITATGQRVTLRCSPRSGDLSVYWYQQSLDQGLQFLIQYYNGEERAKGNILERFSAQQFPDLHSELNLSSLELGDSALYFCASSVDSPDTQYFGPGTRLTVL.

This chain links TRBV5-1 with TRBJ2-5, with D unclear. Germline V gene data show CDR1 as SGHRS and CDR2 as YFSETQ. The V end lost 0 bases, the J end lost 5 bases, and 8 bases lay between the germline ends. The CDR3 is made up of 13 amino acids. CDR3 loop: CASSLGTVETQYF. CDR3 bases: TGCGCCAGCAGCTTGGGAACTGTGGAGACCCAGTACTTC.

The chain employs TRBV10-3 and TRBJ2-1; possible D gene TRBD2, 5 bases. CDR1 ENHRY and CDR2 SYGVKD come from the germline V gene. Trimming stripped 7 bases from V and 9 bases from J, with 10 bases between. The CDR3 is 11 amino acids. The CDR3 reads CAIMAAGEQFF. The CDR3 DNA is TGTGCCATCATGGCGGCGGGTGAGCAGTTCTTC.

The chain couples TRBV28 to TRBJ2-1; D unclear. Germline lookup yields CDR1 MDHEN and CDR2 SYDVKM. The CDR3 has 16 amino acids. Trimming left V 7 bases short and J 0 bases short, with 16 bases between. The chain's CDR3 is CASNPAAASSYNEQFF. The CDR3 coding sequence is TGTGCCAGCAACCCGGCGGCGGCCAGCTCCTACAATGAGCAGTTCTTC. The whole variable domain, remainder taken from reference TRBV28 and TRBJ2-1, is DVKVTQSSRYLVKRTGEKVFLECVQDMDHENMFWYRQDPGLGLRLIYFSYDVKMKEKGDIPEGYSVSREKKERFSLILESASTNQTSMYLCASNPAAASSYNEQFFGPGTRLTVL.

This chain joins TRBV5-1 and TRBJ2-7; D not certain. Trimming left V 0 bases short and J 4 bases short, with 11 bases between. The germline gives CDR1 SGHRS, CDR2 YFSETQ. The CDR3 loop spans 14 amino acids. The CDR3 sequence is CASSLGADLYEQYF. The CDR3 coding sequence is TGCGCCAGCAGCTTGGGGGCAGACTTGTACGAGCAGTACTTC.

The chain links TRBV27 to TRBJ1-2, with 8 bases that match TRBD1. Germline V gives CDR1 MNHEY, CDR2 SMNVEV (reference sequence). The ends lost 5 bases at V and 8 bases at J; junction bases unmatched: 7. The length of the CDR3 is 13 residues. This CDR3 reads CASSPNRGSGYTF. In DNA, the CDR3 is TGTGCCAGCAGTCCGAACAGGGGGTCGGGCTACACCTTC.

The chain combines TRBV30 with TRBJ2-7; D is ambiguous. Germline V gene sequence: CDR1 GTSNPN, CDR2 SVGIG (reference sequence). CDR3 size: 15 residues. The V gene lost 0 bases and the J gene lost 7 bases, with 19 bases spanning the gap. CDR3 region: CAWSVGPGASREQYF. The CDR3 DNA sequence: TGTGCCTGGAGTGTAGGGCCGGGTGCTTCGAGGGAGCAGTACTTC.